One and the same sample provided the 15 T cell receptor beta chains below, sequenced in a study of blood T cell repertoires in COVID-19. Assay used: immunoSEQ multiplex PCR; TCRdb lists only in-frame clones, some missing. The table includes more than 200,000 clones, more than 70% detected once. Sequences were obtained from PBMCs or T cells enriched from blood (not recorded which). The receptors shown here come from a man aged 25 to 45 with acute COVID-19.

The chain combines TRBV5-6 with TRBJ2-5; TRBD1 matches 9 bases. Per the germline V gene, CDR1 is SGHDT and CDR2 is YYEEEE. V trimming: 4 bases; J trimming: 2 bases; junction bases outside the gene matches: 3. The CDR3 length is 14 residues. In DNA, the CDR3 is TGTGCCAGCAGCCACGGGACAGGGCAAGAGACCCAGTACTTC. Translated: CASSHGTGQETQYF.

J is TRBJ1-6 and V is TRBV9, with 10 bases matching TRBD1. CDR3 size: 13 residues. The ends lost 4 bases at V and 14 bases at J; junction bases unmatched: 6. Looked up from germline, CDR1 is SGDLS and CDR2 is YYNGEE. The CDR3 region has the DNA TGTGCCAGCAGCCCGGGACAGGGGTTTACCCTCCACTTT. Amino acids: CASSPGQGFTLHF.

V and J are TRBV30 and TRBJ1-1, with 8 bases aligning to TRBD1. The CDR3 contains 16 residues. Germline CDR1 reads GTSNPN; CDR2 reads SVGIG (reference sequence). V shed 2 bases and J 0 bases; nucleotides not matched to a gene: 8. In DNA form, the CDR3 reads TGTGCCTGGAGTTGGGGGACAGGCACCATGAACACTGAAGCTTTCTTT. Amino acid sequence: CAWSWGTGTMNTEAFF.

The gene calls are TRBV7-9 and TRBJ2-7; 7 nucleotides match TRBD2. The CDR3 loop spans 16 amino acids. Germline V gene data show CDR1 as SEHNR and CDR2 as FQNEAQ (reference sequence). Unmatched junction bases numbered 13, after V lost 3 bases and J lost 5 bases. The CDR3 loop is CASSFNPTGGIHEQYF. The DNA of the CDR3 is TGTGCCAGCAGCTTTAACCCAACGGGGGGTATTCACGAGCAGTACTTC.

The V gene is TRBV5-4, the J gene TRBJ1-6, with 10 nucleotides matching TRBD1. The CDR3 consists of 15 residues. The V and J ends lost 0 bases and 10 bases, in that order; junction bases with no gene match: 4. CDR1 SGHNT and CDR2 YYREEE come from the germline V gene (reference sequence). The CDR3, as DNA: TGTGCCAGCAGCTTGGGGACAGGGGGTAAATCACCCCTCCACTTT. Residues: CASSLGTGGKSPLHF.

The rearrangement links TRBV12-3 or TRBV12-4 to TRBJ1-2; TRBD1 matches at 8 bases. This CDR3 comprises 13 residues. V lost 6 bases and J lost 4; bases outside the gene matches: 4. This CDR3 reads CASSNTGGYGYTF. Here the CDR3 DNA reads TGTGCCAGCAGCAATACAGGGGGCTATGGCTACACCTTC.

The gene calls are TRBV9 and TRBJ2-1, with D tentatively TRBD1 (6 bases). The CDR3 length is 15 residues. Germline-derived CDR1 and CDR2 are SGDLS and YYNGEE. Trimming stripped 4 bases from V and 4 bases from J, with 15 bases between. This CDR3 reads CASSPQGGLYNEQFF. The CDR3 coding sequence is TGTGCCAGCAGCCCACAGGGCGGCCTATACAATGAGCAGTTCTTC.

This CDR3 is CASSSTYEQYF. The DNA of the CDR3 is TGTGCCAGCAGTTCCACCTACGAGCAGTACTTC. The chain carries TRBV12-3 or TRBV12-4 and TRBJ2-7; D gene unclear. This CDR3 comprises 11 residues. V lost 4 bases to trimming and J lost 2 bases, with 3 bases between them.

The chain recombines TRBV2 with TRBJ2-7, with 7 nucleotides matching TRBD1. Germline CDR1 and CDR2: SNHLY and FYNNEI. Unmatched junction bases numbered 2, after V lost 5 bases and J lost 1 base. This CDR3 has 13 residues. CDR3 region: CASSQGVSYEQYF. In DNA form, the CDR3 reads TGTGCCAGCAGTCAGGGGGTATCCTACGAGCAGTACTTC.

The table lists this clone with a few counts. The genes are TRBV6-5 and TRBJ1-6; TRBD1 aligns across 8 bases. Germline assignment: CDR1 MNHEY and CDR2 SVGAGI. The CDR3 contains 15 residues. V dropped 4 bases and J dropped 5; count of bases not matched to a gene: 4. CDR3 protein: CASSLTGANNSPLHF. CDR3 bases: TGTGCCAGCAGTTTGACAGGGGCGAATAATTCACCCCTCCACTTT.

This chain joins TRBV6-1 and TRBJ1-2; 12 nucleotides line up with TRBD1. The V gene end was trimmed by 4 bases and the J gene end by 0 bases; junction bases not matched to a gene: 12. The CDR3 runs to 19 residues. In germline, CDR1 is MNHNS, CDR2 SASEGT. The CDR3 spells CASSGHLKGQGASNYGYTF. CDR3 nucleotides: TGTGCCAGCAGTGGACACCTGAAGGGACAGGGGGCATCTAACTATGGCTACACCTTC.

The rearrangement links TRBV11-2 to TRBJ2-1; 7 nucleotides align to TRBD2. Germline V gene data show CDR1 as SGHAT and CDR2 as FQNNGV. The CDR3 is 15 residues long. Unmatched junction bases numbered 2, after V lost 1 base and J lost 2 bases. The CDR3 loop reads CASSLAGGPYNEQFF. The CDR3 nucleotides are TGTGCCAGCAGCTTAGCGGGGGGACCCTACAATGAGCAGTTCTTC.

The CDR3 sequence: CASSRSGNEQFF. For the CDR3, the DNA is TGTGCCAGCAGCCGTAGCGGCAATGAGCAGTTCTTC. The chain couples TRBV3-1 (or the pseudogene TRBV3-2) to TRBJ2-1, with a possible D match to TRBD2 (6 bases). In germline, CDR1 is LGHDT, CDR2 YNNKEL (reference sequence). The V end lost 4 bases, the J end lost 6 bases, and 7 bases lay between the germline ends. The CDR3 sequence is 12 residues long.

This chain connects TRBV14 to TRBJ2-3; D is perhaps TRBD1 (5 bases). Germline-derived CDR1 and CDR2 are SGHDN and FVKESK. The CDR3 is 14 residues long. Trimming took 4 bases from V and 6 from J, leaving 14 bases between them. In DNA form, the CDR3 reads TGTGCCAGCAGCCGCCGACAGTTCCCGGATACGCAGTATTTT. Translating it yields CASSRRQFPDTQYF.

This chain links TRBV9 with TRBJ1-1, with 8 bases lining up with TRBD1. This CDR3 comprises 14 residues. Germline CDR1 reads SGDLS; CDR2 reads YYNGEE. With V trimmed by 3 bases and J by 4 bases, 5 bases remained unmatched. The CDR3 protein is CASSGQGSGTEAFF. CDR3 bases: TGTGCCAGCAGCGGACAGGGGAGCGGCACTGAAGCTTTCTTT.